Below are 31 T cell receptor beta chains sequenced from a single sample in a study of regulatory T cells in long-lasting Graves disease. Arm-PCR of CDR3 regions with iRepertoire HTBI primers generated TCR beta libraries. One entry per CDR3 protein, called by TCRdb with MiXCR from the multiplex PCR reads. This sample yields 500,000 or so distinct CDR3 sequences, of which about 16% are seen a single time; roughly 25% belongs to the top ten. Stated time point: newly diagnosed GD, antithyroid drugs for less than 3 months. TCR sequences were obtained from RNA taken from PBMCs. This sample was also put to use in a study of T cells in Graves' hyperthyroidism and ophthalmopathy.

The sequencing used peripheral blood mononuclear cells (PBMCs), collected at new diagnosis, from a patient treated with antithyroid drugs. These receptors were collected from a woman aged 40 to 65 with Graves disease.

This clonotype came up many times. This chain joins TRBV15 and TRBJ1-2; 9 bases map to TRBD1. Trimming cost V 6 bases and J 4 bases; bases outside gene matches: 6. The CDR3 contains 14 residues. Germline CDR1 is LNHNV and CDR2 is YYDKDF (reference sequence). CDR3: CATRDRGTLYGYTF. The DNA of the CDR3 is TGTGCCACCAGGGACAGGGGAACCCTCTATGGCTACACCTTC.

This clonotype came up many times. The V gene is TRBV12-5, the J gene TRBJ1-2, with TRBD1 as a possible D gene (6 bases). The CDR3 loop spans 17 amino acids. The germline gives CDR1 LGHNT, CDR2 FRNRAP. The V end was cut by 0 bases, the J end by 4 bases, with 18 bases between. CDR3 DNA: TGTGCTAGTGGTTTGGTGGTGGAAAGAACAGGGAGCTATGGCTACACCTTC. Protein product: CASGLVVERTGSYGYTF.

The chain is built from TRBV14 and TRBJ2-2; D gene unclear. CDR1 and CDR2 from the germline V gene are SGHDN and FVKESK. The CDR3 length is 13 residues. V lost 4 bases, J lost 7 bases, and 10 bases lay in between. CDR3 DNA sequence: TGTGCCAGCAGCCGAAACCTATTCGGGGAGCTGTTTTTT. Its translation: CASSRNLFGELFF.

The sample holds a few counts of this clonotype. The chain recombines TRBV29-1 with TRBJ1-2; D may be TRBD1 (5 bases). The CDR3 runs to 16 residues. CDR1 SQVTM and CDR2 ANQGSEA come from the germline V gene. V dropped 6 bases and J dropped 1 base, with 21 bases sitting between them. Written as DNA, the CDR3 is TGCAGCGTCGCCGGGACGGTAGAACTGGTTAACTATGGCTACACCTTC. This codes for CSVAGTVELVNYGYTF.

A few counts support this clonotype. This chain uses TRBV10-3 with TRBJ1-2, with D uncertain. From germline, CDR1 is ENHRY and CDR2 SYGVKD. The CDR3 has 12 residues. Trimming took 3 bases from V and 8 from J, leaving 10 bases between them. CDR3 loop: CAISDGLGGYTF. CDR3 coding DNA: TGTGCCATCAGTGACGGCCTCGGAGGCTACACCTTC.

This clonotype turned up a few times. The DNA of the CDR3 is TGTGCCAGCAGTTCCCAGGGAATAGCCAAAAACATTCAGTACTTC. As protein: CASSSQGIAKNIQYF. V usage is TRBV6-2 or TRBV6-3 and J usage is TRBJ2-4, with a possible D match to TRBD1 (5 bases). Looked up from germline, CDR1 is MNHEY and CDR2 is SVGEGT. The V gene lost 4 bases and the J gene lost 0 bases, with 10 bases spanning the gap. This CDR3 comprises 15 residues.

The V call is TRBV24-1, the J call TRBJ1-1; D remains ambiguous. Germline lookup yields CDR1 KGHDR and CDR2 SFDVKD. The V end lost 10 bases, the J end lost 6 bases, and 17 bases lay between the germline ends. The CDR3 is 13 amino acids. The DNA of the CDR3 is TGTGCCACTACCCCTGGGGAGGGTTCTGAAGCTTTCTTT. It yields the protein CATTPGEGSEAFF.

The chain combines TRBV28 with TRBJ2-2, with 9 positions matching TRBD2. J gave up 5 bases and V 2 bases, and 6 bases lay outside the gene matches. Germline CDR1 MDHEN, CDR2 SYDVKM. The CDR3 runs to 16 residues. CDR3 coding DNA: TGTGCCAGCAGTTTAGCGGCGGGGGGGCCGACCGGGGAGCTGTTTTTT. This codes for CASSLAAGGPTGELFF.

In its sample, this clonotype was seen a few times. This chain links TRBV11-2 with TRBJ1-1; D call uncertain. V lost 5 bases and J lost 5, with 18 bases in between. The CDR3 is 15 residues long. Germline lookup yields CDR1 SGHAT and CDR2 FQNNGV. CDR3 DNA sequence: TGTGCCAGCAGCCAGGAATCCCCCCGGGATACTGAAGCTTTCTTT. Amino acid sequence: CASSQESPRDTEAFF.

The chain employs TRBV10-1 and TRBJ2-2; tentative D call: TRBD2 (6 bases). Trimming removed 3 bases from V and 3 bases from J, with 8 bases in between. CDR3 length equals 14 residues. Germline CDR1 WNHNN, CDR2 SYGVQD (reference sequence). CDR3 region: CASSDPGDTGELFF. CDR3 nucleotide sequence: TGCGCCAGCAGTGACCCGGGGGACACCGGGGAGCTGTTTTTT.

This clonotype was seen more than once but under ten times. The genes are TRBV12-3 or TRBV12-4 and TRBJ1-4; D is perhaps TRBD1 (5 bases). The CDR3 spans 13 residues. The V end was cut by 5 bases, the J end by 8 bases, with 12 bases between. DNA for the CDR3: TGTGCCAGCAGTCGGGGGAGATGGGAAAAACTGTTTTTT. Its protein is CASSRGRWEKLFF.

This clonotype showed up many times. This CDR3 reads CASRPGQGGNQPQHF. In DNA form, the CDR3 reads TGTGCCAGCAGGCCGGGACAGGGAGGCAATCAGCCCCAGCATTTT. The gene calls are TRBV27 and TRBJ1-5; 9 bases line up with TRBD1. J gave up 2 bases and V 6 bases, and 5 bases lay outside the gene matches. Germline V gene lookup returns CDR1 MNHEY and CDR2 SMNVEV (reference sequence). The CDR3 has 15 amino acids.

The sample holds many counts of this clonotype. This chain links TRBV15 with TRBJ2-7; D is uncertain. The germline V and J ends were trimmed by 0 bases and 0 bases, with 9 bases remaining between them. Germline CDR1 is LNHNV and CDR2 is YYDKDF (reference sequence). The CDR3 is 15 amino acids. The CDR3 coding sequence is TGTGCCACCAGCAGAGATCTTGGTCCCTCCTACGAGCAGTACTTC. Its protein is CATSRDLGPSYEQYF.

The chain's CDR3 is CASSGTSGYEQYF. CDR3 nucleotides: TGTGCCAGCAGTGGGACTTCAGGGTACGAGCAGTACTTC. V gene TRBV6-1 combines with J gene TRBJ2-7, with D perhaps matching TRBD1 or TRBD2 (5 bases each). Between the trimmed V and J ends, which lost 4 bases and 4 bases, there was a span of 11 bases. In germline, CDR1 is MNHNS, CDR2 SASEGT. The CDR3 covers 13 residues.

This clonotype was detected ten times or more. This chain links TRBV6-5 with TRBJ1-1; D uncertain. The CDR3 is 12 amino acids. Trimming took off 2 bases at V and 6 bases at J, with 7 bases between the two ends. Per the germline V gene, CDR1 is MNHEY and CDR2 is SVGAGI. The CDR3 DNA follows: TGTGCCAGCAGTTACCCACAGCCTGAAGCTTTCTTT. Protein product: CASSYPQPEAFF.

This clonotype showed up just a few times. The chain combines TRBV3-1 with TRBJ2-2, with 9 positions matching TRBD2. J was trimmed by 4 bases and V by 1 base; bases with no gene match: 7. Germline CDR1 is LGHDT and CDR2 is YNNKEL (reference sequence). There are 17 residues in the CDR3. CDR3 loop: CASSQAFAGGPTGELFF. The CDR3 nucleotides are TGTGCCAGCAGCCAAGCGTTTGCGGGGGGGCCCACCGGGGAGCTGTTTTTT.

The chain couples TRBV4-1 to TRBJ1-5; D unclear. The CDR3 sequence is 16 residues long. Germline V gene sequence: CDR1 MGHRA, CDR2 YSYEKL. Trimming left V 2 bases short and J 0 bases short, with 11 bases between. The CDR3 coding sequence is TGCGCCAGCAGCCAATTTGGGCAGAGTAGCAATCAGCCCCAGCATTTT. It codes for CASSQFGQSSNQPQHF.

CDR3 DNA: TGCGCCAGCAGCTTGGACAGGGTAGCCGGGGAGCTGTTTTTT. Encoded protein: CASSLDRVAGELFF. This chain joins TRBV5-1 and TRBJ2-2; possible D gene TRBD1, 6 bases. Per the germline V gene, CDR1 is SGHRS and CDR2 is YFSETQ. V was pared by 0 bases and J by 6 bases, with 9 bases between. The CDR3 contains 14 residues.

This clonotype was detected only a few times. This may come from a read error, since a much larger clone is one base off. This sequence joins TRBV11-2 and TRBJ1-2, with 7 bases matching TRBD1. The CDR3 consists of 14 residues. CDR1 and CDR2 (germline): SGHAT, FQNNGV. The CDR3: CAGSSGTANYGYTF. The DNA for the CDR3 is TGTGCCGGCAGCAGCGGGACAGCTAACTATGGCTACACCTTC.

The V call is TRBV7-9, the J call TRBJ2-3; D call uncertain. The ends were cut back, 3 bases at V and 2 bases at J, with 12 bases in the middle. CDR3 size: 15 residues. The V gene's germline CDR1 is SEHNR and CDR2 FQNEAQ (reference sequence). The CDR3 is CASSFQFSATDTQYF. CDR3 coding DNA: TGTGCCAGCAGCTTTCAGTTCTCTGCCACAGATACGCAGTATTTT. Variable domain in full (rest from reference TRBV7-9 and TRBJ2-3): DTGVSQNPRHKITKRGQNVTFRCDPISEHNRLYWYRQTLGQGPEFLTYFQNEAQLEKSRLLSDRFSAERPKGSFSTLEIQRTEQGDSAMYLCASSFQFSATDTQYFGPGTRLTVL.

This clonotype was seen repeatedly, ten times or more. The J gene is TRBJ1-6, the V gene TRBV28; D uncertain. CDR3 length equals 13 residues. The germline CDR1 and CDR2 sequences are MDHEN and SYDVKM. V was shortened by 4 bases and J by 7 bases, with 8 bases between the two germline ends. CDR3 sequence (DNA): TGTGCCAGCAGTTCCCTGTTAAATTCACCCCTCCACTTT. Protein: CASSSLLNSPLHF.

The rearrangement uses TRBV20-1 and TRBJ2-5; D is unresolved. The CDR3 has 15 amino acids. V was clipped by 6 bases and J by 5 bases, with 22 bases between them. Germline-derived CDR1 and CDR2 are DFQATT and SNEGSKA (reference sequence). The CDR3 reads CSASSGPPEVETQYF. In DNA, the CDR3 is TGCAGTGCCTCCTCTGGACCTCCCGAGGTGGAGACCCAGTACTTC.

This clonotype was found many times. The rearrangement joins TRBV27 to TRBJ1-2, with D possibly TRBD1 on 5 matching bases. The germline V gene encodes CDR1 MNHEY and CDR2 SMNVEV (reference sequence). Trimming pared 6 bases from V and 4 bases from J, leaving 18 bases between. The CDR3 consists of 15 residues. CDR3 in amino acids: CASSHKPQGLYGYTF. The CDR3 DNA follows: TGTGCCAGCAGCCACAAACCCCAGGGTCTCTATGGCTACACCTTC.

This clonotype has only a few counts. This chain connects TRBV5-1 to TRBJ2-5, with D possibly being TRBD2 (6 bases). The CDR3 runs to 16 residues. Germline values: CDR1 SGHRS, CDR2 YFSETQ. Trimming stripped 0 bases from V and 4 bases from J, with 16 bases between. CDR3 DNA: TGCGCCAGCAGCTTGGCCGGGGGAACCACCCCAGAGACCCAGTACTTC. It specifies CASSLAGGTTPETQYF.

V and J are TRBV5-1 and TRBJ1-5; tentative D call: TRBD1 (5 bases). CDR3 length: 13 amino acids. Trimming stripped 0 bases from V and 9 bases from J, with 10 bases between. CDR1 and CDR2 from the germline V gene are SGHRS and YFSETQ. CDR3 nucleotides: TGCGCCAGCAGCTTGGGAGGGGACCCGCCCCAGCATTTT. This gives the protein CASSLGGDPPQHF. Full variable domain (outside the CDR3, taken from reference TRBV5-1 and TRBJ1-5): KAGVTQTPRYLIKTRGQQVTLSCSPISGHRSVSWYQQTPGQGLQFLFEYFSETQRNKGNFPGRFSGRQFSNSRSEMNVSTLELGDSALYLCASSLGGDPPQHFGDGTRLSIL.

This clonotype showed up many times. This chain connects TRBV5-5 to TRBJ1-6; D might be TRBD1 (6 bases). The CDR3 is 15 residues long. CDR1 SGHKS and CDR2 YYEKEE come from the germline V gene (reference sequence). The V and J ends lost 4 bases and 5 bases respectively, with 13 bases between them. The CDR3 is CASSAVTGNNSPLHF. CDR3 DNA: TGTGCCAGCAGCGCGGTTACAGGGAATAATTCACCCCTCCACTTT.

This clonotype was detected only a few times. The chain couples TRBV7-9 to TRBJ2-5; weak D call: TRBD1 (5 bases). The V gene lost 5 bases and the J gene lost 0 bases, with 16 bases spanning the gap. The CDR3 totals 16 residues. CDR1 SEHNR and CDR2 FQNEAQ come from the germline V gene (reference sequence). In DNA form, the CDR3 reads TGTGCCAGCAGCGTCGACAGCTACAGTTACCAAGAGACCCAGTACTTC. Protein: CASSVDSYSYQETQYF.

This clonotype was picked up many times. The V gene is TRBV2, the J gene TRBJ1-2, with TRBD1 identical over 7 bases. J was trimmed by 4 bases and V by 8 bases; bases with no gene match: 19. Germline V gene lookup returns CDR1 SNHLY and CDR2 FYNNEI. The CDR3 length is 17 residues. The CDR3 loop is CASLPAFGTDLAYGYTF. CDR3 in DNA: TGTGCCAGCCTACCCGCTTTCGGGACAGACCTTGCCTATGGCTACACCTTC.

V and J are TRBV5-1 and TRBJ2-1; 7 bases agree with TRBD2. J lost 5 bases, V lost 5 bases, and 7 bases had no gene match. The CDR3 is made up of 14 amino acids. Germline CDR1 is SGHRS and CDR2 is YFSETQ. The CDR3 sequence: CASSLERGDNEQFF. As DNA, the CDR3 is TGCGCCAGCAGTCTCGAGCGGGGTGACAATGAGCAGTTCTTC.

The genes are TRBV7-9 and TRBJ2-7; 11 bases map to TRBD1. The CDR3 covers 15 residues. V was clipped by 4 bases and J by 3 bases; unmatched bases: 5. CDR1 and CDR2 from the germline V gene are SEHNR and FQNEAQ (reference sequence). The CDR3 here is CASSSGQGAFYEQYF. In DNA, the CDR3 is TGTGCCAGCAGCTCCGGACAGGGGGCCTTCTACGAGCAGTACTTC.

This chain links TRBV6-1 with TRBJ2-2, with D maybe TRBD2 (5 bases). Trimming removed 6 bases at V and 0 bases at J, with 14 bases between. From germline, CDR1 is MNHNS and CDR2 SASEGT. CDR3 length: 16 amino acids. CDR3 coding DNA: TGTGCCAGCAGCCACGGACGGACTCCGAACACCGGGGAGCTGTTTTTT. This translates into CASSHGRTPNTGELFF.